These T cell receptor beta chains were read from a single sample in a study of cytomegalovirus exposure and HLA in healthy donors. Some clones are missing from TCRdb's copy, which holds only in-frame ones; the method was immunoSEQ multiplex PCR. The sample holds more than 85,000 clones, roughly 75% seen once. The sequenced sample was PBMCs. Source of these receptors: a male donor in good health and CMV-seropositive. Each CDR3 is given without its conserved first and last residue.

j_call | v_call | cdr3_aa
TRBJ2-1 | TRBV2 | ASSYTRSYNEQF
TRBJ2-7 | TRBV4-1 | ASSQEVWTLSSYEQY
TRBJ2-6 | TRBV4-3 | ASSQPDRAGANVLT
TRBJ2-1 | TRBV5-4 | ASSFGGGPYNEQF
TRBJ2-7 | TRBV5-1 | ASSLAGMYEQY
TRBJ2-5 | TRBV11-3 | ASSPQGPEVGTQY
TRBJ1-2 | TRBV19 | ASSIGQTHIYGYT
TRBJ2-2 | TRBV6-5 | ASRQGAGELF
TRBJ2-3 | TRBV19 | ASSMDRSTDTQY
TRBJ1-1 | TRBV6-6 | ASSQDRTNTEAF
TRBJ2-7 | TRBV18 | ASSPLTGYEQY
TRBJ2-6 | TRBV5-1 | ASSPGTVDVLT
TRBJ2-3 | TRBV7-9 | ASSFRDFTDTQY
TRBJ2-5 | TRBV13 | ASSPLGAETQY
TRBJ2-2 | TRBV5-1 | ASSQGGSNTGELF
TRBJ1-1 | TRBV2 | ASRVQGPGTEAF
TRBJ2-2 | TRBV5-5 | ASSLGPSTGELF
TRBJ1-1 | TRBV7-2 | ASSTDLYEAF
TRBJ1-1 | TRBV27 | ASSFGTSVGEAF
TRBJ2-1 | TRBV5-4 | ASSSGQGNEQF
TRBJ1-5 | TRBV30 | AWTPGTGGQPQH
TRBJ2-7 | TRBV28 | ASSPPGREYEQY
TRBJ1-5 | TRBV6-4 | ASSDDHTGEVSNQPQH
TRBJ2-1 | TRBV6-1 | ARSGGPYNEQF
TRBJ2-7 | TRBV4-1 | ASSLFTGQPYEQY
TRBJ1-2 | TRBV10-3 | ATNPGVPNYGYT
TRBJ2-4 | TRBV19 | ATLDRGGNIQY